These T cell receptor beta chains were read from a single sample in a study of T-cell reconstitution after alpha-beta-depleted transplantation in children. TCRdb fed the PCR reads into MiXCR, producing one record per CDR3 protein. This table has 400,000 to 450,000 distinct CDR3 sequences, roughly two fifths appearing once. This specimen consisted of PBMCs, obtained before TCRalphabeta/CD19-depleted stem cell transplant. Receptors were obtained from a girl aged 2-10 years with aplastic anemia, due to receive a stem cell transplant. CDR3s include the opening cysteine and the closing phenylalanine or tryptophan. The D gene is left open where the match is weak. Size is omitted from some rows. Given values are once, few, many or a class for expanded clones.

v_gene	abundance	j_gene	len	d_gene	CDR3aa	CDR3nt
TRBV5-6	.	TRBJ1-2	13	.	CASNDRLRLGYTF	TGTGCCAGCAATGACAGGCTCCGTTTAGGCTACACCTTC
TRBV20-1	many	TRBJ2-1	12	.	CSARPQDRQQFF	TGCAGTGCTAGACCCCAGGACCGCCAGCAGTTCTTC
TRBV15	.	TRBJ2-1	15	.	CATSRDGRGHNEQFF	TGTGCCACCAGCAGAGATGGGAGAGGCCACAATGAGCAGTTCTTC
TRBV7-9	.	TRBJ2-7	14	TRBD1	CASSHTGGEYEQYF	TGTGCCAGCAGTCATACAGGGGGCGAATACGAGCAGTACTTC
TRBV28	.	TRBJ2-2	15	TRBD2	CASSRLAANTGELFF	TGTGCCAGCAGCCGTCTAGCGGCGAACACCGGGGAGCTGTTTTTT
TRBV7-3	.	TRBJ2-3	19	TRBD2	CASSIIALTSEVRTDTQYF	TGTGCCAGCAGCATTATAGCCCTAACTAGCGAAGTCCGCACAGATACGCAGTATTTT
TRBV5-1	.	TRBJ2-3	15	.	CASSSTGNPADTQYF	TGCGCCAGCAGCTCGACTGGGAATCCAGCAGATACGCAGTATTTT
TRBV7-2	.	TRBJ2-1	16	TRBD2	CASSLAPRGGYNEQFF	TGTGCCAGCAGCTTAGCCCCGCGGGGGGGTTACAATGAGCAGTTCTTC
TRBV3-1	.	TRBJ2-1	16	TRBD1	CASSQADRGGYNEQFF	TGTGCCAGCAGCCAAGCCGACAGGGGCGGGTACAATGAGCAGTTCTTC
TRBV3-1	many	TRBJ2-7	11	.	CASSQSHEQYF	TGTGCCAGCAGCCAAAGCCACGAGCAGTACTTC
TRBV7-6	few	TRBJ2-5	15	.	CASSLFGGAQETQYF	TGTGCCAGCAGCTTATTTGGGGGGGCCCAAGAGACCCAGTACTTC
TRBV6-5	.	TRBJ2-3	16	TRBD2	CASSYSSGRLTDTQYF	TGTGCCAGCAGTTACTCTAGCGGGAGGCTCACAGATACGCAGTATTTT
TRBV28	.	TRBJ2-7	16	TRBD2	CASSLFSLAGGYEQYF	TGTGCCAGCAGTTTATTTAGTTTAGCGGGAGGGTACGAGCAGTACTTC
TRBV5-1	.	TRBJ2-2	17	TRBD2	CASSSGLAGELTGELFF	TGCGCCAGCAGCTCGGGACTAGCGGGGGAGCTCACCGGGGAGCTGTTTTTT
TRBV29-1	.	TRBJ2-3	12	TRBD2	CSVEGTSRTQYF	TGCAGCGTTGAGGGGACTAGCCGTACGCAGTATTTT
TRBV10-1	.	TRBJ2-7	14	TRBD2	CASSLSGRFSEQYF	TGCGCCAGCAGCCTTAGCGGGAGATTCAGTGAGCAGTACTTC
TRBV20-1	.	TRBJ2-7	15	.	CSARSRTFLSYEQYF	TGCAGTGCTAGATCGCGGACATTCCTTTCCTACGAGCAGTACTTC
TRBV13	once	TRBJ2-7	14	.	CASSLGEVPYEQYF	TGTGCCAGCAGCTTAGGTGAGGTCCCCTACGAGCAGTACTTC
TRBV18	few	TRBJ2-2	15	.	CASSPVTGYTGELFF	TGTGCCAGCTCACCAGTTACAGGATACACCGGGGAGCTGTTTTTT
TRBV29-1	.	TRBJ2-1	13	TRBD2	CSVFQRGGNEQFF	TGCAGCGTTTTTCAGCGCGGGGGGAATGAGCAGTTCTTC